Reported below is one TCR beta chain. This sample is drawn from a study of blood T cell repertoires in COVID-19. The protocol was immunoSEQ multiplex PCR, while the TCRdb copy is restricted to in-frame clones and leaves out a portion. The sample has some 360,000 clones; roughly nine tenths are singletons. Germline CDR1 SEHNR, CDR2 FQNEAQ (reference sequence). V shed 3 bases, J shed 6 bases, and the junction held 5 bases outside the gene matches. The CDR3 totals 15 residues. What was sequenced was peripheral blood. The J gene is TRBJ2-3, the V gene TRBV7-9; TRBD2 aligns across 11 bases. The clonotype was recovered from a woman in her fifties or sixties with COVID-19, enrolled during active disease. The CDR3 is CASSLVRTSGDTQYF. Written as DNA, the CDR3 is TGTGCCAGCAGCTTGGTGAGGACTAGCGGGGATACGCAGTATTTT.